Here is one T cell receptor (beta chain) with its context. Its antigen is undetermined. The CDR3 consists of 18 residues. Germline-derived CDR1 and CDR2 are MNHEY and SMNVEV (reference sequence). Blood was collected, around 2.7 ml per donor. The data belong to a study of monozygotic twins with inflammatory bowel disease. In eight separate reactions per sample, cDNA was generated. TCRdb re-called the 5' RACE reads and gives one entry per CDR3 protein, without DNA. In all, the sample yields 350,000 to 500,000 distinct CDR3 sequences. Study-level results: Among the T cells, different subtypes could not be distinguished.

This chain joins TRBV27 and TRBJ2-7; as DNA is missing, the TRBD2 call by TCRdb cannot be tested. The receptor's source is a human donor with ulcerative colitis or Crohn's disease, or a healthy co-twin of an affected twin (not recorded which). Sequencing was done on a sample of blood. CDR3 sequence: CASSLSSPGTSGSYEQYF.